The 25 T cell receptor beta chains below come from one sample, sequenced in a study of T-cell memory formation after mild COVID-19. From the 5' RACE reads, TCRdb called clonotypes with MiXCR, one entry per CDR3 protein. The table includes 250,000 to 350,000 distinct CDR3 sequences, 15% to 20% detected once. The sequenced material came from PBMCs or a T cell subset sorted from them (not recorded which). The source is a man younger than 35 who had mild COVID-19 (a few samples of this study predate the infection). Cell type and time point are not known.

In this sample, this clonotype turned up many times. This chain links TRBV20-1 with TRBJ2-1; tentative D call: TRBD2 (6 bases). This CDR3 has 16 amino acids. V was trimmed by 5 bases and J by 0 bases, leaving 17 bases between them. CDR1 and CDR2 (germline): DFQATT, SNEGSKA (reference sequence). CDR3 sequence: CSALDSGLPSYNEQFF. CDR3 bases: TGCAGTGCTTTAGATTCGGGACTCCCCTCCTACAATGAGCAGTTCTTC.

The chain employs TRBV7-2 and TRBJ1-2, with D possibly TRBD1 on 5 matching bases. The CDR3 runs to 16 residues. Germline CDR1 is SGHTA and CDR2 is FQGNSA. Deletions cut 5 bases from V and 1 base from J, with 17 bases between. CDR3 sequence reads: CASSLREDTLNYGYTF. The CDR3, as DNA: TGTGCCAGCAGCCTTAGAGAGGACACCCTTAACTATGGCTACACCTTC.

The CDR3 reads CASSFSQSTDTQYF. The DNA for the CDR3 is TGTGCCAGCAGCTTCTCCCAGAGCACAGATACGCAGTATTTT. The chain combines TRBV7-2 with TRBJ2-3; D is undetermined. V lost 3 bases, J lost 0 bases, and 7 bases lay in between. Germline loops: CDR1 SGHTA, CDR2 FQGNSA. The CDR3 length is 14 residues.

This clonotype has just a few counts. The V gene is TRBV12-3 or TRBV12-4, the J gene TRBJ2-3, with a possible D match to TRBD1 (6 bases). The CDR3 runs 14 residues. V lost 5 bases to trimming and J lost 1 base, with 10 bases between them. CDR3 loop: CASSPGDRTDTQYF. CDR3 nucleotide sequence: TGTGCCAGCAGTCCAGGGGACCGCACAGATACGCAGTATTTT.

This clonotype was picked up a small number of times. The chain recombines TRBV12-3 or TRBV12-4 with TRBJ1-4; 10 bases are shared with TRBD1. There are 15 residues in the CDR3. The trim removed 1 base at V and 7 bases at J, leaving 3 bases unmatched. The CDR3 bases are TGTGCCAGCAGTTTAGGAGGACAGGGGGGTGAAAAACTGTTTTTT. The encoded protein is CASSLGGQGGEKLFF.

V usage is TRBV2 and J usage is TRBJ1-5; maybe TRBD1 (6 bases). The CDR3 has 14 amino acids. Germline CDR1 reads SNHLY; CDR2 reads FYNNEI. V lost 2 bases to trimming and J lost 2 bases, with 7 bases between them. CDR3: CASSERTGNQPQHF. As DNA, the CDR3 is TGTGCCAGCAGTGAAAGGACAGGCAATCAGCCCCAGCATTTT. Full variable domain (remainder filled in from reference TRBV2 and TRBJ1-5): EPEVTQTPSHQVTQMGQEVILRCVPISNHLYFYWYRQILGQKVEFLVSFYNNEISEKSEIFDDQFSVERPDGSNFTLKIRSTKLEDSAMYFCASSERTGNQPQHFGDGTRLSIL.

V is TRBV5-1 and J is TRBJ1-2, with D maybe TRBD1 (6 bases). Germline loops: CDR1 SGHRS, CDR2 YFSETQ. The CDR3 runs 14 residues. V lost 0 bases, J lost 3 bases, and 9 bases lay in between. CDR3 protein: CASSLDRVDYGYTF. In nucleotides, the CDR3 is TGCGCCAGCAGCTTGGACAGGGTCGACTATGGCTACACCTTC.

This chain joins TRBV12-3 or TRBV12-4 and TRBJ1-2; TRBD1 might be the D (6 bases). The CDR3 runs 15 residues. V lost 4 bases to trimming and J lost 5 bases, with 17 bases between them. The CDR3 coding sequence is TGTGCCAGCAGTTCGGACGGGTCAGGGGCATATGGCTACACCTTC. It encodes CASSSDGSGAYGYTF.

This clonotype was seen more than once but under ten times. The chain joins TRBV7-2 to TRBJ1-4; D gene unclear. Germline V gives CDR1 SGHTA, CDR2 FQGNSA. V lost 5 bases, J lost 5 bases, and 9 bases lay in between. This CDR3 has 13 amino acids. CDR3 nucleotides: TGTGCCAGCAGCCGGGCCATGAATGAAAAACTGTTTTTT. Translation: CASSRAMNEKLFF.

This chain joins TRBV20-1 and TRBJ1-5, with 9 bases lining up with TRBD1. Germline values: CDR1 DFQATT, CDR2 SNEGSKA (reference sequence). The CDR3 sequence is 14 residues long. The CDR3 is CSAVQGARNQPQHF. The CDR3 DNA is TGCAGCGCCGTACAGGGGGCACGCAATCAGCCCCAGCATTTT.

This clonotype was recorded at least ten times. The rearrangement joins TRBV5-5 to TRBJ2-5, with D unresolved. CDR1 SGHKS and CDR2 YYEKEE come from the germline V gene (reference sequence). Trimming took 4 bases from V and 5 from J, leaving 30 bases between them. The CDR3 totals 19 residues. This chain's CDR3 is CASSPRRYSPVTISETQYF. The DNA for the CDR3 is TGTGCCAGCAGCCCACGGAGATACTCCCCGGTCACAATTAGTGAGACCCAGTACTTC.

Only a few counts were recorded for this clonotype. This rearrangement joins TRBV6-1 to TRBJ1-2; D possibly corresponds to TRBD1 (5 bases). Germline values: CDR1 MNHNS, CDR2 SASEGT. The CDR3 spans 13 residues. Between the trimmed V and J ends, which lost 8 bases and 3 bases, there was a span of 13 bases. CDR3 region: CASEWGKDYGYTF. DNA for the CDR3: TGTGCCAGCGAATGGGGGAAGGACTATGGCTACACCTTC.

This clonotype was seen ten or more times. The chain carries TRBV5-1 and TRBJ2-1; either TRBD1 or TRBD2 may fit D (6 bases each). The CDR3 runs to 15 residues. V lost 1 base, J lost 7 bases, and 15 bases lay in between. Germline V gene sequence: CDR1 SGHRS, CDR2 YFSETQ. CDR3 sequence: CASSLFGGRWNEQFF. The DNA for the CDR3 is TGCGCCAGCAGCTTGTTCGGGGGCCGGTGGAATGAGCAGTTCTTC.

The rearrangement joins TRBV5-5 to TRBJ2-7; D might be TRBD2 (6 bases). Germline V lookup: CDR1 SGHKS, CDR2 YYEKEE (reference sequence). The CDR3 covers 13 residues. V lost 3 bases, J lost 2 bases, and 9 bases lay in between. CDR3 sequence reads: CASSWDFAYEQYF. CDR3 in DNA: TGTGCCAGCAGCTGGGACTTTGCCTACGAGCAGTACTTC.

This clonotype was detected many times. The rearrangement uses TRBV5-1 and TRBJ1-2, with D perhaps TRBD1 (5 bases). Between the trimmed V and J ends, which lost 2 bases and 6 bases, there was a span of 17 bases. This CDR3 contains 15 residues. Germline V CDR1 and CDR2: SGHRS, YFSETQ. The CDR3 spells CASSFGAGQGNGYTF. The CDR3 region has the DNA TGCGCCAGCAGCTTTGGCGCAGGGCAAGGAAATGGCTACACCTTC.

This clonotype turned up a few times. The chain employs TRBV4-2 and TRBJ2-4; D might be TRBD1 (6 bases). The CDR3 contains 15 residues. Germline V CDR1 and CDR2: LGHNA, YNFKEQ. V was trimmed by 0 bases and J by 5 bases, leaving 11 bases between them. CDR3 nucleotide sequence: TGTGCCAGCAGCCAAGATGCCGCAGGGGAAAACATTCAGTACTTC. Translating gives CASSQDAAGENIQYF.

This clonotype was seen repeatedly, ten times or more. The rearrangement links TRBV5-1 to TRBJ2-1, with a weak D call TRBD2 (5 bases). Trimming removed 4 bases at V and 6 bases at J, with 20 bases between. The CDR3 is 16 residues long. Germline loops: CDR1 SGHRS, CDR2 YFSETQ. The CDR3 bases are TGCGCCAGCAGCCCAAGTCGGGGAAGGTCCCCCAATGAGCAGTTCTTC. Translating it yields CASSPSRGRSPNEQFF.

This clonotype was seen only a few times. The V gene is TRBV5-1, the J gene TRBJ2-3; D might be TRBD2 (5 bases). In germline, CDR1 is SGHRS, CDR2 YFSETQ. V dropped 7 bases and J dropped 0 bases, with 15 bases sitting between them. This CDR3 region has 15 residues. The CDR3, as DNA: TGCGCCAGCGATTCAAGCGGCGCTAGCACAGATACGCAGTATTTT. Protein sequence: CASDSSGASTDTQYF.

The gene calls are TRBV7-6 and TRBJ2-5; 11 bases agree with TRBD2. The CDR3 length is 15 residues. Germline-derived CDR1 and CDR2 are SGHVS and FNYEAQ. Losses at the gene ends were 5 bases for V and 4 bases for J; bases not matched to a gene: 6. CDR3 DNA: TGTGCCAGCAGCCCTTTAGCGGGAGGGGGAGAGACCCAGTACTTC. Protein: CASSPLAGGGETQYF. The full variable domain, completed using reference TRBV7-6 and TRBJ2-5, is GAGVSQSPRYKVTKRGQDVALRCDPISGHVSLYWYRQALGQGPEFLTYFNYEAQQDKSGLPNDRFSAERPEGSISTLTIQRTEQRDSAMYRCASSPLAGGGETQYFGPGTRLLVL.

Here the CDR3 reads CASSYPGRSTDTQYF. The CDR3 nucleotides read TGTGCCAGCAGTTACCCGGGACGTAGCACAGATACGCAGTATTTT. The V call is TRBV6-2 or TRBV6-3, the J call TRBJ2-3; D is possibly TRBD1 or TRBD2 (5 bases each). The CDR3 is made up of 15 amino acids. V lost 2 bases, J lost 0 bases, and 9 bases lay in between. Germline loops: CDR1 MNHEY, CDR2 SVGEGT.

This chain links TRBV2 with TRBJ2-7, with D possibly being TRBD2 (5 bases). The V end was cut by 6 bases, the J end by 3 bases, with 12 bases between. Germline assignment: CDR1 SNHLY and CDR2 FYNNEI. The CDR3 consists of 13 residues. CDR3: CASRTRGGYEQYV. The CDR3 DNA reads TGTGCCAGCAGAACCCGTGGAGGCTACGAGCAGTACGTC.

V and J are TRBV6-1 and TRBJ2-7, with D perhaps given as TRBD1 or TRBD2 (5 bases each). CDR3 length: 13 amino acids. Trimming cost V 7 bases and J 3 bases, with 13 bases left between them. Germline lookup yields CDR1 MNHNS and CDR2 SASEGT. The CDR3 here is CASTLGRGYEQYV. In DNA form, the CDR3 reads TGTGCCAGCACCTTGGGACGGGGCTACGAGCAGTACGTC.

This clonotype was counted between two and nine times. J is TRBJ2-1 and V is TRBV24-1, with TRBD1 matching over 7 bases. This CDR3 has 15 amino acids. V lost 4 bases and J lost 0; bases outside the gene matches: 2. Germline lookup yields CDR1 KGHDR and CDR2 SFDVKD. CDR3 nucleotide sequence: TGTGCCACCAGTGACAGGGGGAGCTCCTACAATGAGCAGTTCTTC. Encoded protein: CATSDRGSSYNEQFF.

This clonotype turned up a few times. V is TRBV6-2 or TRBV6-3 and J is TRBJ2-1; 11 bases fit TRBD1. Germline V gene lookup returns CDR1 MNHEY and CDR2 SVGEGT. This CDR3 has 14 residues. After removal of 6 bases from V and 9 bases from J, the junction contained 7 bases not matched to a gene. In nucleotides, the CDR3 is TGTGCCAGCAGCAGTGGACAGGGGGCCGGTGAGCAGTTCTTC. Translation gives CASSSGQGAGEQFF.

This clonotype has more than one count but fewer than ten. The V gene is TRBV5-1, the J gene TRBJ2-3, with TRBD1 identical over 7 bases. With V trimmed by 7 bases and J by 0 bases, 8 bases remained unmatched. CDR3 length: 15 amino acids. Germline CDR1 is SGHRS and CDR2 is YFSETQ. CDR3 sequence reads: CASQDPGQSTDTQYF. In DNA form, the CDR3 reads TGCGCCAGCCAAGATCCGGGACAGAGCACAGATACGCAGTATTTT.